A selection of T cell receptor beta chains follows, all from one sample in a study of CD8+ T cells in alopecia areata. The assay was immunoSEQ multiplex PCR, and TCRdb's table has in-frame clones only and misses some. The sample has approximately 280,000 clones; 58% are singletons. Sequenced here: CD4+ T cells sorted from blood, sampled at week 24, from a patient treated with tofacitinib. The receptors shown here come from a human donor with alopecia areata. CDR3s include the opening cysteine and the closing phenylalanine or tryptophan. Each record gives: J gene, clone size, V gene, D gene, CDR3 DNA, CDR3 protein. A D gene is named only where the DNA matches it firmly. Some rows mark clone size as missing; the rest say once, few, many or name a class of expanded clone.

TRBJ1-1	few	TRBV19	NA	TGTGCCAGTAGTATCTATGGGGTGGACACTGAAGCTTTCTTT	CASSIYGVDTEAFF
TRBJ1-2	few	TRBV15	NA	TGTGCCACCAGCAAGGGGACGGACTATGGCTACACCTTC	CATSKGTDYGYTF
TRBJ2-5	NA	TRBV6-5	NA	TGTGCCAGCAGTTACACAGGGCAAGAGACCCAGTACTTC	CASSYTGQETQYF
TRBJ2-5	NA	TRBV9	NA	TGTGCCAGCAGCGTAGATGCAGGGCGGGAGACCCAGTACTTC	CASSVDAGRETQYF
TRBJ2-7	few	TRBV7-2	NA	TGTGCCAGCAGCCCCGACCCGTTACTCGAGCAGTACTTC	CASSPDPLLEQYF
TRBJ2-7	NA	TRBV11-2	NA	TGTGCCAGCAGCTTAGGACAAACCTACGAGCAGTACTTC	CASSLGQTYEQYF
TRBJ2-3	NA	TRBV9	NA	TGTGCCAGCAGTGTCTTAGAAGGGCCCCACCAGTATTTT	CASSVLEGPHQYF
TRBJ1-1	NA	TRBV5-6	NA	TGTGCCAGCAGCTTTGGCGGAGGGATGGACACTGAAGCTTTCTTT	CASSFGGGMDTEAFF
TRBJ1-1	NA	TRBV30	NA	TGTGCCTGGAGTGTACCAGGGGTGAACACTGAAGCTTTCTTT	CAWSVPGVNTEAFF
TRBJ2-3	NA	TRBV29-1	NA	TGCAGCGTTAAGGGACTCAGCACAGATACGCAGTATTTT	CSVKGLSTDTQYF
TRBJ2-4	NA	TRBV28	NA	TGTGCCAGCAGTTTGGTAGGTCGTTGGATTCAGTACTTC	CASSLVGRWIQYF
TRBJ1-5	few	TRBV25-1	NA	TGTGCCAGCAGAGACAGTAAACATTTT	CASRDSKHF
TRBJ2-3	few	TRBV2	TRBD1	TGTGCCAGCAGTTCCGGACAGGCGCAGTATTTT	CASSSGQAQYF
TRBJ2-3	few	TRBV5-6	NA	TGTGCCAGCAGCTTGGCCGCTAGCGCGGGCACAGATACGCAGTATTTT	CASSLAASAGTDTQYF
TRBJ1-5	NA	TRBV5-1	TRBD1	TGCGCCAGCAGCCCGGGACAGGTGGGGCAGCCCCAGCATTTT	CASSPGQVGQPQHF
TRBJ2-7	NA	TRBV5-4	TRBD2	TGTGCCAGCAGCCGGGGGGCTAGCGGGGGGAGCTACGAGCAGTACTTC	CASSRGASGGSYEQYF
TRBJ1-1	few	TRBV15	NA	TGTGCCACCAGCAGAGAGTCAGCTTTAGACAGCCGGAACACTGAAGCTTTCTTT	CATSRESALDSRNTEAFF
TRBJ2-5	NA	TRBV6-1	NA	TGTGCCAGCACCTCCCTCCGGGCGGAACAAGAGACCCAGTACTTC	CASTSLRAEQETQYF
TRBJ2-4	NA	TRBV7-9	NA	TGTGCCAGCAGCCCTCTCACGGTAGACATTCAGTACTTC	CASSPLTVDIQYF
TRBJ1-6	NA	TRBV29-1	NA	TGCAGCGTTGGACACGATAATTCACCCCTCCACTTT	CSVGHDNSPLHF
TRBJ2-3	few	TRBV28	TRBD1	TGTGCCAGCAGTCCATACCCCGACAGGGCTAGCACAGATACGCAGTATTTT	CASSPYPDRASTDTQYF
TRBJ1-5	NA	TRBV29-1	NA	TGCAGCGTCATGAGCCCCAATCAGCCCCAGCATTTT	CSVMSPNQPQHF
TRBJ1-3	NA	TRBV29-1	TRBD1	TGCAGCGTTGACCCGGACAGGGGGCATGGAAACACCATATATTTT	CSVDPDRGHGNTIYF
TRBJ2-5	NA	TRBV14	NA	TGTGCCAGCAGCCCCGACTATCAGACCCAGTACTTC	CASSPDYQTQYF
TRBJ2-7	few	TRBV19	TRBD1	TGTGCCAGGGCCGGGACAGCCTCTGGTGGGAACGACGAGCAGTACTTC	CARAGTASGGNDEQYF
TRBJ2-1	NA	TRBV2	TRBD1	TGTGCCAGCGACAGGGGTATTGGGAATGAGCAGTTCTTC	CASDRGIGNEQFF
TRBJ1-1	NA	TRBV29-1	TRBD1	TGCAGCGTAGATCGGACAGGTGGCAACACTGAAGCTTTCTTT	CSVDRTGGNTEAFF
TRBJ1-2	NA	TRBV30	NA	TGTGCCTCCTGGGGGGACCCTGCGCGCTACACCTTC	CASWGDPARYTF
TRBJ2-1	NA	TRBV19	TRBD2	TGTGCCAGTAGTACTAGCGGGGATTACAATGAGCAGTTCTTC	CASSTSGDYNEQFF
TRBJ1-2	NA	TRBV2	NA	TGTGCCAGCAACGGGGGAGGCTACACCTTC	CASNGGGYTF
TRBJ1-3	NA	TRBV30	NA	TGTGCCGGGGGAAGGGACCTTGGAAACACCATATATTTT	CAGGRDLGNTIYF
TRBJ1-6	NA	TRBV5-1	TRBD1	TGCGCCAGCACTTCAGGGGGGGATTCACCCCTCCACTTT	CASTSGGDSPLHF
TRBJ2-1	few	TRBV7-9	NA	TGTGCCAGCAGCCCCCGGCGAGATGGGGATGAGCAGTTCTTC	CASSPRRDGDEQFF
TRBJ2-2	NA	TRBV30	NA	TGTGCCGCGGGGGCTTTGGGGGAGCTGTTTTTT	CAAGALGELFF
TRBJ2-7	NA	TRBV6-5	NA	TGTGCCAGCACCATGGTAGGAGGTGACGAGCAGTACTTC	CASTMVGGDEQYF
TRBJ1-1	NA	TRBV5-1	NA	TGCGCCAGCAGGGGTCAAACTGAATCTTTCTTT	CASRGQTESFF
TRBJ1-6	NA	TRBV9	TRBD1	TGTGCCAGCAGCCTAACATACAGGGGGGATTCACCCCTCCACTTT	CASSLTYRGDSPLHF
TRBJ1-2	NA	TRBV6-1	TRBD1	TGTGCCAGCGGGAAGACAGGGGGGAATGGCTACACCTTC	CASGKTGGNGYTF